The source of this T cell receptor beta chain is a study of regulatory T cells in long-lasting Graves disease. The CDR3 has 17 residues. V shed 6 bases and J 5 bases; nucleotides not matched to a gene: 9. The V gene's germline CDR1 is SNHLY and CDR2 FYNNEI. Study-wide points: TRBV28 was favored in persistent disease, as were TRBJ1-2 and TRBJ2-5.

To make TCR beta libraries, researchers used iRepertoire HTBI primers and Arm-PCR of CDR3 regions. TCRdb fed the multiplex PCR reads into MiXCR, producing one record per CDR3 protein. The data contain about 530,000 distinct CDR3 sequences, about 16% of them singletons. Noted time point: newly diagnosed GD, antithyroid drugs for less than 3 months. After RNA was extracted from PBMCs, the TCR library was made from it. Concerning this clonotype: Its antigen is unidentified.

The same sample was also used in a study of T cells in Graves' hyperthyroidism and ophthalmopathy. That investigation notes: The TCR CDR3 first-round RT-PCR relied on the HTBI primer set.

This material consisted of peripheral blood mononuclear cells (PBMCs), taken at new diagnosis, from a patient treated with antithyroid drugs. The origin of this receptor is a woman aged 40-60 years with Graves disease. V usage is TRBV2 and J usage is TRBJ2-3; 15 bases match TRBD2. The CDR3 loop is CASSRPGLAGGGDTQYF. The DNA of the CDR3 is TGTGCCAGCAGCCGGCCGGGACTAGCGGGAGGAGGAGATACGCAGTATTTT.